This paragraph covers one T cell receptor (beta chain) sequence. The antigen is unknown. This CDR3 comprises 13 residues. The J segment lost 4 bases and the V segment lost 5 bases, leaving 4 bases of the junction unmatched. Germline V gene sequence: CDR1 MNHEY, CDR2 SMNVEV (reference sequence). This record belongs to a study of graft-versus-host responses after intestinal transplantation. Only in-frame clones appear in the TCRdb table, and some are missing; sequencing was by immunoSEQ multiplex PCR. Of tens of thousands of clones listed, around 92% were seen once; the top ten hold 0.55% to 0.8%. Notes on the study in general: Analysis identified GvH clones in recipient marrow, with some appearing first in ileum or blood.

This sequence was found in a human patient who received an intestinal transplant, so some T cells may come from the graft donor. The material sequenced was PBMCs, taken 98 days after intestinal transplantation. J is TRBJ2-7 and V is TRBV27; TRBD1 aligns across 8 bases. CDR3 sequence (DNA): TGTGCCAGCAGTGGGACAGGATTTTACGAGCAGTACTTC. Protein product: CASSGTGFYEQYF.